The entry that follows covers one TCR beta chain sequence. Its antigen is currently unknown. Only in-frame clones appear in the TCRdb table, and some are missing; sequencing was by immunoSEQ multiplex PCR. The repertoire holds fewer than 80,000 clones, 95% to 98% seen once, with 0.34% in the top ten. These data are taken from a study of Tregs in tolerant kidney transplant recipients. General study findings and limits: No direct test of biological reproducibility was done here.

Germline CDR1 and CDR2: MNHEY and SMNVEV (reference sequence). This CDR3 is 15 amino acids long. Trimming took off 1 base at V and 1 base at J, with 5 bases between the two ends. This sample comprised Tregs from blood, obtained before the transplant. The TCR comes from a human donor who received a combined kidney and bone marrow transplant. The J gene is TRBJ2-6, the V gene TRBV27; D gene ambiguous. CDR3: CASSLLQSGANVLTF. The DNA of the CDR3 is TGTGCCAGCAGTTTATTACAGTCTGGGGCCAACGTCCTGACTTTC. Drawing the rest from reference TRBV27 and TRBJ2-6, the complete variable domain is EAQVTQNPRYLITVTGKKLTVTCSQNMNHEYMSWYRQDPGLGLRQIYYSMNVEVTDKGDVPEGYKVSRKEKRNFPLILESPSPNQTSLYFCASSLLQSGANVLTFGAGSRLTVL.